These T cell receptor beta chains were read from a single sample in a study of regulatory T cells in long-lasting Graves disease. TCRdb reanalysed the multiplex PCR reads using MiXCR and keeps one entry per CDR3 protein. The table shows about 430,000 distinct CDR3 sequences, with 21% occurring only once. Here the sequenced sample was peripheral blood mononuclear cells (PBMCs), taken when the disease was refractory, from a patient treated with antithyroid drugs. The receptors come from a female donor with Graves disease. Each CDR3 is given with its conserved first and last residue.

j_call: TRBJ2-5
v_call: TRBV30
cdr3_aa: CAWSVPWDREETQYF

j_call: TRBJ2-2
v_call: TRBV6-4
cdr3_aa: CASRPGTTTGELFF

j_call: TRBJ2-1
v_call: TRBV12-5
cdr3_aa: CASGFSGRKGEQFF

j_call: TRBJ2-7
v_call: TRBV27
cdr3_aa: CASCKTIHSYEQYF

j_call: TRBJ1-2
v_call: TRBV7-9
cdr3_aa: CASSGDDRGFGYGYTF

j_call: TRBJ1-5
v_call: TRBV28
cdr3_aa: CASSLSSNQPQHF

j_call: TRBJ2-2
v_call: TRBV4-1
cdr3_aa: CASSQEGQSNTGELFF

j_call: TRBJ2-2
v_call: TRBV20-1
cdr3_aa: CSASSGENTGELFF

j_call: TRBJ2-5
v_call: TRBV20-1
cdr3_aa: CSALDREWQETQYF

j_call: TRBJ2-3
v_call: TRBV20-1
cdr3_aa: CSAKASGRETQYF

j_call: TRBJ2-7
v_call: TRBV6-1
cdr3_aa: CASRETGRGYEQYF

j_call: TRBJ2-2
v_call: TRBV6-1
cdr3_aa: CAAHRRAGELFF

j_call: TRBJ2-2
v_call: TRBV2
cdr3_aa: CASSKRGLAGAGELFF

j_call: TRBJ1-6
v_call: TRBV28
cdr3_aa: CASIRDDYNSPLHF

j_call: TRBJ2-5
v_call: TRBV7-2
cdr3_aa: CASSPLGQRQETQYF

j_call: TRBJ2-3
v_call: TRBV12-3/TRBV12-4
cdr3_aa: CASTIRQDSTDTQYF

j_call: TRBJ2-6
v_call: TRBV29-1
cdr3_aa: CRRGGLAGFGANVLTF

j_call: TRBJ2-7
v_call: TRBV9
cdr3_aa: CASNLAGGQEEQYF

j_call: TRBJ2-7
v_call: TRBV29-1
cdr3_aa: CSARGTGRLQYF

j_call: TRBJ2-5
v_call: TRBV30
cdr3_aa: CAWAELVIGTQYF

j_call: TRBJ1-3
v_call: TRBV20-1
cdr3_aa: CSGREGRGNTIYF

j_call: TRBJ1-2
v_call: TRBV2
cdr3_aa: CASSELTGLGDTF

j_call: TRBJ2-7
v_call: TRBV4-1
cdr3_aa: CASSQVPRGFSYEQYF

j_call: TRBJ2-2
v_call: TRBV12-3/TRBV12-4
cdr3_aa: CASSFVAGPVTTGELFF

j_call: TRBJ2-5
v_call: TRBV4-1
cdr3_aa: CASSQLGEARETQYF

j_call: TRBJ2-2
v_call: TRBV7-2
cdr3_aa: CASSLEGFGELFF

j_call: TRBJ1-2
v_call: TRBV28
cdr3_aa: CASSRGQAPLGYTF

j_call: TRBJ2-7
v_call: TRBV27
cdr3_aa: CASSVYGSYEQYF

j_call: TRBJ2-3
v_call: TRBV28
cdr3_aa: CASASLRTTDTQYF

j_call: TRBJ2-7
v_call: TRBV29-1
cdr3_aa: CSVVPGRKNEQYF

j_call: TRBJ2-5
v_call: TRBV5-6
cdr3_aa: CASSPGASGWETQYF

j_call: TRBJ2-2
v_call: TRBV3-1
cdr3_aa: CASSQAESLVGGELFF

j_call: TRBJ2-2
v_call: TRBV6-1
cdr3_aa: CASTDARTGELFF

j_call: TRBJ2-3
v_call: TRBV24-1
cdr3_aa: CATSDRTPTGTDTQYF

j_call: TRBJ1-2
v_call: TRBV5-1
cdr3_aa: CASSLGQADYGYTF

j_call: TRBJ2-5
v_call: TRBV18
cdr3_aa: CASSPPFGGVETQYF

j_call: TRBJ2-7
v_call: TRBV6-5
cdr3_aa: CASSYTRFEYGCTF

j_call: TRBJ2-7
v_call: TRBV6-2/TRBV6-3
cdr3_aa: CASSYSDWDGNYEQYF

j_call: TRBJ2-2
v_call: TRBV3-1
cdr3_aa: CASSTGMGTGTGELFF

j_call: TRBJ1-3
v_call: TRBV12-3/TRBV12-4
cdr3_aa: CASSWDGSSGNTIYF

j_call: TRBJ1-1
v_call: TRBV5-1
cdr3_aa: CASSSTGLEATEAFF

j_call: TRBJ1-4
v_call: TRBV5-1
cdr3_aa: CASSFGELWREKLFF

j_call: TRBJ2-7
v_call: TRBV5-6
cdr3_aa: CASSYWNSYEQYF

j_call: TRBJ1-1
v_call: TRBV2
cdr3_aa: CASSEGHTNTEAFF

j_call: TRBJ2-1
v_call: TRBV19
cdr3_aa: CASKTGLAGYNEQFF

j_call: TRBJ1-3
v_call: TRBV20-1
cdr3_aa: CSAFDSSGNTIYF

j_call: TRBJ2-7
v_call: TRBV7-8
cdr3_aa: CASSTFTSGRVYEQYF

j_call: TRBJ1-1
v_call: TRBV20-1
cdr3_aa: CSARDFRNREETFF

j_call: TRBJ1-5
v_call: TRBV28
cdr3_aa: CASSFRVWSNQPQHF

j_call: TRBJ1-3
v_call: TRBV29-1
cdr3_aa: CSVGGGNTIYF

j_call: TRBJ1-2
v_call: TRBV5-4
cdr3_aa: CASSRDRGRNGYTF

j_call: TRBJ2-5
v_call: TRBV7-8
cdr3_aa: CASSRVAWGKETQYF

j_call: TRBJ1-1
v_call: TRBV20-1
cdr3_aa: CSASEHANTEAFF

j_call: TRBJ1-4
v_call: TRBV7-9
cdr3_aa: CASSFRGINEKLFF